The T cell receptor beta chain described here comes from a study of siplizumab effects on memory and regulatory T cells (dated by TCRdb to 2018 to 2020). For context, the study as a whole: The effect of the anti-CD2 antibody siplizumab on alloreactive T-cell subsets was examined in allogeneic mixed lymphocyte reactions constructed from human PBMCs. Overall results and qualifications from the work: Among mappable alloreactive CD4+ clones, the Treg-derived fraction averaged approximately 63% with siplizumab versus about 27% in control reactions. The cumulative frequency of alloreactive sequences traceable to unstimulated CD4+ memory T cells was significantly reduced by siplizumab. No functional confirmation was obtained for the suppressive function of proliferating Tregs from siplizumab cultures. About 75-96% of proliferating CD4+ or CD8+ clones could not be given a naive or memory phenotype. Unstimulated naive T cells appeared more diverse than memory T cells, and naive cells seemed to contribute substantially to the alloresponse. Because sequences below about 10^-5 frequency were poorly captured, only a minor fraction of alloreactive clones could be mapped to unstimulated subsets.

In the case of this clone: This clone's antigen is unknown. The sample holds no much larger clone one base away, and base qualities are not on file.

Sequences MGHRA (CDR1) and YSYEKL (CDR2) are obtained from the germline V gene. V is trimmed back by 6 bases and J by 6 bases, and the junction contains 6 bases that no gene match accounts for. Inclusive of the bounding cysteine and phenylalanine, the CDR3 is 14 residues long. Only the CDR3 DNA is retained, 42 bases long and in frame from the first base. The method was the immunoSEQ multiplex PCR assay. Roughly 10^5 TCR templates per sample were assayed on the deep sequencing platform. Genomic DNA extracted from sorted T cells was used for TCRbeta CDR3 sequencing. As for how the authors treated the data: The R programming language was used for clonal analysis of TCRbeta CDR3 data. Alloreactive CD4+ and CD8+ clones were identified by comparing unstimulated samples to CFSE-low samples taken after the reaction. Regulatory or non-regulatory origin was assigned to alloreactive CD4+ clones by matching of sequences to sorted unstimulated Treg and non-Treg repertoires. The immuneACCESS repertoire file appears here via TCRdb, limited to in-frame rearrangements. These files lack a portion of the clones; in checked studies, under half of the deficit traces to unresolved V genes, and the cause of the others is not known. The DNA was the basis for D and trimming; V, J and clone size are from that table. This sample has about 69,000 clones in its table, and over 70% of those were observed once. 1.7% of the sample rests with the top ten.

TCRbeta CDR3 sequencing was performed on sorted unstimulated T cells and on proliferating T cells recovered from mixed lymphocyte reactions. Fresh whole blood from ten HLA-typed healthy donors was used as the source from which PBMCs were isolated. Unstimulated CD4+ regulatory T cells were FACS-sorted to map the origin of alloreactive clones. The clonotype was recovered from a human donor in good health. Sequenced input: Tregs sorted from blood. The rearrangement joined TRBV4-1 to TRBJ2-1, and 9 junction bases match TRBD1. The nucleotides read TGCGCCAGCAGGGGGACAGGGTTCCTCAATGAGCAGTTCTTC. Its translation reads: CASRGTGFLNEQFF.